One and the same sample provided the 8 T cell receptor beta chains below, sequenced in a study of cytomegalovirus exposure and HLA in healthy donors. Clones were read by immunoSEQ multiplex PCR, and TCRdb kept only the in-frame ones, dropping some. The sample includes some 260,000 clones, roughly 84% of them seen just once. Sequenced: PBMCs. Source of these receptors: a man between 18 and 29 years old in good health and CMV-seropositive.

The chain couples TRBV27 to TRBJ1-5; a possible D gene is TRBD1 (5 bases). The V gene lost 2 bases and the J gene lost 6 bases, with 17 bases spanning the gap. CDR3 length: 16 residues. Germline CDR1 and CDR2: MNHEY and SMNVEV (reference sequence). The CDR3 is CASSLTAGTLGQPQHF. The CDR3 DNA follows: TGTGCCAGCAGTTTAACCGCAGGGACCCTTGGTCAGCCCCAGCATTTT.

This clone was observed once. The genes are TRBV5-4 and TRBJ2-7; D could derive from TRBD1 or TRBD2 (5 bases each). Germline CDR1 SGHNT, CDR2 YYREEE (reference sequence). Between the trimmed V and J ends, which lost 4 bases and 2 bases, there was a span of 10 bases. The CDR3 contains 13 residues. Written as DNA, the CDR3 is TGTGCCAGCAGCCCCGGGACGACCTACGAGCAGTACTTC. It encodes CASSPGTTYEQYF.

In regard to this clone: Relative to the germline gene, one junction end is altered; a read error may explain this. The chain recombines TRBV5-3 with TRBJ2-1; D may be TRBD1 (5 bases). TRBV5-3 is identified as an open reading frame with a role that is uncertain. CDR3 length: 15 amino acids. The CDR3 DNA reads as TGTGCCAGCAGCTGGGGAAAAGACAGCTACAATGAGCAGTTCTTC. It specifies CASSWGKDSYNEQFF.

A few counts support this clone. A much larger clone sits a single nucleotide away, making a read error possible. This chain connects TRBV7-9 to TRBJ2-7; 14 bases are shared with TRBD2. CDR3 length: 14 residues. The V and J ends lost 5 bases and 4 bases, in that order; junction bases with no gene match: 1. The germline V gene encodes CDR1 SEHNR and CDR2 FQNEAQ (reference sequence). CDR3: CASSRLAGGYEQYF. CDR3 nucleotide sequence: TGTGCCAGCAGCCGACTAGCGGGAGGGTACGAGCAGTACTTC.

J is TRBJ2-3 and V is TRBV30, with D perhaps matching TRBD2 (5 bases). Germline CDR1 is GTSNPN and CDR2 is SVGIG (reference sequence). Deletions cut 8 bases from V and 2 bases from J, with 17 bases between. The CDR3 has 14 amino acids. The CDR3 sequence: CAARPLALTDTQYF. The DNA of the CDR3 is TGTGCCGCGAGGCCCCTAGCCCTCACAGATACGCAGTATTTT.

In nucleotides, the CDR3 is TGTGCCAGCAGCGCCTTAGTACGGCCCCAGCATTTT. Its protein is CASSALVRPQHF. The gene calls are TRBV12-1 and TRBJ1-5. TRBV12-1 is noted as a pseudogene. CDR3 length: 12 residues.

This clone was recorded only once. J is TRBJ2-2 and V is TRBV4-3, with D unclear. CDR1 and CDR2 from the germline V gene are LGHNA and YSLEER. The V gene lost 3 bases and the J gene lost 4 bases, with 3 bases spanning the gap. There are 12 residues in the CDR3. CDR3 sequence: CASSQPTGELFF. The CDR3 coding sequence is TGCGCCAGCAGCCAGCCCACCGGGGAGCTGTTTTTT.

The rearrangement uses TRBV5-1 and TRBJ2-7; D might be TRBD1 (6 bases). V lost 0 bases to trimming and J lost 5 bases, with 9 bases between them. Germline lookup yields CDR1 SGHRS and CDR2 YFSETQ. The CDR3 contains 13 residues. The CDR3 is CASSLGRGNEQYF. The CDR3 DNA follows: TGCGCCAGCAGCTTGGGCAGGGGAAACGAGCAGTACTTC. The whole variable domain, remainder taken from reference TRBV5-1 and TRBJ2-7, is KAGVTQTPRYLIKTRGQQVTLSCSPISGHRSVSWYQQTPGQGLQFLFEYFSETQRNKGNFPGRFSGRQFSNSRSEMNVSTLELGDSALYLCASSLGRGNEQYFGPGTRLTVT.